Below, 29 T cell receptor beta chains from the same sample are listed, as sequenced in a study of T-cell reconstitution after alpha-beta-depleted transplantation in children. Researchers prepared the TCRbeta library using unique molecular identifiers, the study reports. TCRdb re-called the PCR reads with MiXCR, one entry per CDR3 protein. The data show 200,000 to 300,000 distinct CDR3 sequences, with about 25% seen just once and roughly 2.7% held by the top ten. The source material was PBMCs, sampled before TCRalphabeta/CD19-depleted stem cell transplant. Every receptor here comes from a girl aged 2 to 9 with Fanconi anemia, due to receive a stem cell transplant.

This clonotype was seen at least ten times. This chain links TRBV5-1 with TRBJ2-5; a weak D match, TRBD2 (5 bases). V was clipped by 2 bases and J by 0 bases, with 17 bases between them. The CDR3 contains 17 residues. CDR1 and CDR2 from the germline V gene are SGHRS and YFSETQ. The CDR3 protein is CASSFKEVLVYQETQYF. CDR3 in DNA: TGCGCCAGCAGCTTCAAGGAGGTCCTCGTGTACCAAGAGACCCAGTACTTC.

This clonotype has a count of ten or more. The chain joins TRBV13 to TRBJ2-7, with TRBD2 matching over 14 bases. The CDR3 consists of 15 residues. The germline V gene encodes CDR1 PRHDT and CDR2 FYEKMQ (reference sequence). J lost 5 bases, V lost 6 bases, and 6 bases had no gene match. This chain's CDR3 is CASSPGGLAGDEQYF. The CDR3 bases are TGTGCCAGCAGTCCCGGGGGACTAGCGGGAGACGAGCAGTACTTC.

The rearrangement uses TRBV5-1 and TRBJ2-1; 9 positions agree with TRBD2. Losses at the gene ends were 3 bases for V and 2 bases for J; bases not matched to a gene: 3. Per the germline V gene, CDR1 is SGHRS and CDR2 is YFSETQ. The CDR3 is 15 amino acids. The CDR3 DNA reads as TGCGCCAGCAGCTCGATAGCGGGGGCCTACAATGAGCAGTTCTTC. This translates into CASSSIAGAYNEQFF. Combining the CDR3 with reference TRBV5-1 and TRBJ2-1 gives the whole variable domain KAGVTQTPRYLIKTRGQQVTLSCSPISGHRSVSWYQQTPGQGLQFLFEYFSETQRNKGNFPGRFSGRQFSNSRSEMNVSTLELGDSALYLCASSSIAGAYNEQFFGPGTRLTVL.

This clonotype was observed a handful of times. This chain connects TRBV7-3 to TRBJ2-1; 7 bases match TRBD2. The ends lost 5 bases at V and 2 bases at J; junction bases unmatched: 6. This CDR3 comprises 15 residues. Looked up from germline, CDR1 is SGHTA and CDR2 is FQGTGA. The CDR3 nucleotides are TGTGCCAGCAGCCCACTAGCGCCGGCCTACAATGAGCAGTTCTTC. Protein product: CASSPLAPAYNEQFF.

The V and J genes are TRBV23-1 and TRBJ2-4, with a possible D match to TRBD1 (5 bases). TRBV23-1 is an ORF for which the function is uncertain. The CDR3 spans 16 residues. The V end was cut by 0 bases, the J end by 4 bases, with 13 bases between. CDR3 protein: CASSQSEARAKNIQYF. In DNA form, the CDR3 reads TGCGCCAGCAGTCAATCCGAGGCCAGGGCGAAAAACATTCAGTACTTC.

For the CDR3, the DNA is TGCAGTGCTAGAGATTTCGGGACAAGGGGCTCCTACAATGAGCAGTTCTTC. Translation: CSARDFGTRGSYNEQFF. The chain carries TRBV20-1 and TRBJ2-1, with a weak D call TRBD1 (6 bases). In germline, CDR1 is DFQATT, CDR2 SNEGSKA (reference sequence). This CDR3 region has 17 residues. Between the trimmed V and J ends, which lost 0 bases and 0 bases, there was a span of 15 bases.

This clonotype appeared many times. The chain recombines TRBV29-1 with TRBJ1-2; the match to TRBD1 covers 11 bases. CDR3 length: 13 amino acids. The junction had 6 bases not matched to a gene; V was cut back by 7 bases and J by 5 bases. The germline V gene has CDR1 SQVTM and CDR2 ANQGSEA. CDR3 sequence: CSGSRDRGYGYTF. DNA for the CDR3: TGCAGCGGCAGCCGGGACAGGGGGTATGGCTACACCTTC.

This chain uses TRBV29-1 with TRBJ2-1; the match to TRBD2 covers 11 bases. The V and J ends lost 8 bases and 4 bases, in that order; junction bases with no gene match: 4. The germline CDR1 and CDR2 sequences are SQVTM and ANQGSEA. The CDR3 loop spans 13 amino acids. The DNA for the CDR3 is TGCAGCACTAGCGGGGGCAAGTACAATGAGCAGTTCTTC. Protein product: CSTSGGKYNEQFF.

V and J are TRBV29-1 and TRBJ2-1, with D maybe TRBD1 (6 bases). Deletions cut 5 bases from V and 6 bases from J, with 14 bases between. The CDR3 totals 13 residues. Per the germline V gene, CDR1 is SQVTM and CDR2 is ANQGSEA. CDR3 DNA sequence: TGCAGCGTTAGGGGGACCCCCTCCAATGAGCAGTTCTTC. This sequence encodes CSVRGTPSNEQFF.

This clonotype has just a few counts. V and J are TRBV11-2 and TRBJ1-3, with D tentatively TRBD1 (5 bases). V lost 4 bases and J 0 bases, leaving 19 bases between the germline ends. This CDR3 contains 18 residues. Germline assignment: CDR1 SGHAT and CDR2 FQNNGV. CDR3 region: CASSSPPGHQNSGNTIYF. In DNA form, the CDR3 reads TGTGCCAGCAGCTCACCTCCCGGACACCAGAACTCTGGAAACACCATATATTTT. The full variable domain, completed using reference TRBV11-2 and TRBJ1-3, is EAGVAQSPRYKIIEKRQSVAFWCNPISGHATLYWYQQILGQGPKLLIQFQNNGVVDDSQLPKDRFSAERLKGVDSTLKIQPAKLEDSAVYLCASSSPPGHQNSGNTIYFGEGSWLTVV.

This clonotype was seen a few times. J is TRBJ2-7 and V is TRBV21-1. TRBV21-1 is tagged as a pseudogene. The CDR3 loop spans 15 amino acids. CDR3 region: CASSYKGGRAYEQYF. Here the CDR3 DNA reads TGTGCCAGCAGTTATAAAGGCGGGAGAGCCTACGAGCAGTACTTC.

The chain has TRBV20-1 and TRBJ1-1; D possibly corresponds to TRBD1 (6 bases). This CDR3 is built from 14 residues. Trimming pared 0 bases from V and 5 bases from J, leaving 13 bases between. The germline V gene encodes CDR1 DFQATT and CDR2 SNEGSKA (reference sequence). The CDR3 sequence is CSARDISGTTEAFF. The CDR3 nucleotides read TGCAGTGCTAGAGATATTTCAGGGACAACTGAAGCTTTCTTT.

Ten or more counts support this clonotype. The V and J genes are TRBV11-2 and TRBJ2-5; 14 nucleotides match TRBD2. V gave up 4 bases and J gave up 5 bases; unmatched junction bases: 9. The germline CDR1 and CDR2 sequences are SGHAT and FQNNGV. CDR3 size: 17 residues. The chain's CDR3 is CASSSGTSGREVETQYF. The CDR3 DNA is TGTGCCAGCAGCTCCGGGACTAGCGGGAGAGAGGTGGAGACCCAGTACTTC.

This clonotype was recorded many times. The rearrangement joins TRBV6-5 to TRBJ1-5; 7 bases map to TRBD1. V shed 6 bases, J shed 1 base, and the junction held 6 bases outside the gene matches. Germline V CDR1 and CDR2: MNHEY, SVGAGI. The CDR3 runs to 15 residues. CDR3 protein: CASRPQGGSNQPQHF. Here the CDR3 DNA reads TGTGCCAGCAGACCTCAGGGGGGAAGCAATCAGCCCCAGCATTTT.

This clonotype has ten or more counts. This chain connects TRBV29-1 to TRBJ2-6, with D perhaps matching TRBD1 (5 bases). The CDR3 extends over 16 amino acids. In germline, CDR1 is SQVTM, CDR2 ANQGSEA. Deletions cut 1 base from V and 2 bases from J, with 12 bases between. The CDR3: CSVEGTDKTGANVLTF. The CDR3 nucleotides read TGCAGCGTTGAAGGAACGGACAAAACTGGGGCCAACGTCCTGACTTTC.

This clonotype was detected ten times or more. The rearrangement joins TRBV7-3 to TRBJ2-1, with 8 positions matching TRBD2. The CDR3 length is 16 residues. Losses at the gene ends were 0 bases for V and 2 bases for J; bases not matched to a gene: 3. Per the germline V gene, CDR1 is SGHTA and CDR2 is FQGTGA. The CDR3 nucleotides are TGTGCCAGCAGCTTAACGACGGGGGGGCCCTACAATGAGCAGTTCTTC. Translation gives CASSLTTGGPYNEQFF. The whole variable domain, remainder taken from reference TRBV7-3 and TRBJ2-1, is GAGVSQTPSNKVTEKGKYVELRCDPISGHTALYWYRQSLGQGPEFLIYFQGTGAADDSGLPNDRFFAVRPEGSVSTLKIQRTERGDSAVYLCASSLTTGGPYNEQFFGPGTRLTVL.

This clonotype was counted many times. This chain connects TRBV20-1 to TRBJ2-1; D is perhaps TRBD2 (6 bases). The CDR3 is 15 residues long. V was trimmed by 0 bases and J by 7 bases, leaving 16 bases between them. Germline V gene sequence: CDR1 DFQATT, CDR2 SNEGSKA (reference sequence). The CDR3 nucleotides read TGCAGTGCTAGAGATCCGGCACTAGCCCTAAATGAGCAGTTCTTC. Translating gives CSARDPALALNEQFF.

This clonotype was observed at least ten times. V gene TRBV4-2 combines with J gene TRBJ2-4; tentative D call: TRBD2 (6 bases). This CDR3 has 15 amino acids. V was trimmed by 2 bases and J by 7 bases, leaving 15 bases between them. CDR1 and CDR2 (germline): LGHNA, YNFKEQ. In nucleotides, the CDR3 is TGTGCCAGCAGCCAAAGCCCCGGGGGAGCGAACATTCAGTACTTC. Translating it yields CASSQSPGGANIQYF.

This clonotype was counted between two and nine times. V is TRBV12-3 or TRBV12-4 and J is TRBJ2-2; D perhaps matches TRBD2 (6 bases). This CDR3 spans 16 amino acids. Trimming removed 6 bases at V and 2 bases at J, with 16 bases between. This CDR3 is CASSIIWGLNTGELFF. CDR3 DNA sequence: TGTGCCAGCAGCATTATTTGGGGACTTAACACCGGGGAGCTGTTTTTT.

V is TRBV28 and J is TRBJ2-2; D is perhaps TRBD1 or TRBD2 (5 bases each). The ends were cut back, 7 bases at V and 3 bases at J, with 15 bases in the middle. The CDR3 contains 15 residues. Germline assignment: CDR1 MDHEN and CDR2 SYDVKM. CDR3 DNA sequence: TGTGCCAGCACCATTCCAGGGAGAGACACCGGGGAGCTGTTTTTT. Translating it yields CASTIPGRDTGELFF.

The chain joins TRBV20-1 to TRBJ2-5; possible D gene TRBD2, 5 bases. This CDR3 spans 16 amino acids. Trimming stripped 4 bases from V and 2 bases from J, with 20 bases between. From germline, CDR1 is DFQATT and CDR2 SNEGSKA (reference sequence). The CDR3 nucleotides are TGCAGTGCTAAGGGTTTGTCGGGGTACCGTCAAGAGACCCAGTACTTC. This encodes CSAKGLSGYRQETQYF.

In this sample, this clonotype turned up many times. The genes are TRBV29-1 and TRBJ2-3; D is unclear. Trimming took off 5 bases at V and 7 bases at J, with 10 bases between the two ends. CDR3 length equals 11 residues. The germline gives CDR1 SQVTM, CDR2 ANQGSEA. CDR3 in DNA: TGCAGCGTTATTCCGGGCTATACGCAGTATTTT. Translation: CSVIPGYTQYF.

In the case of this clonotype: A junction end diverges from the germline sequence, so it may reflect a read error. The genes are TRBV20-1 and TRBJ1-3, with D hard to call. Germline loops: CDR1 DFQATT, CDR2 SNEGSKA (reference sequence). This CDR3 is built from 12 residues. In DNA, the CDR3 is TGCAGTGCTAGACAACCTGGAGACACCATATATTTT. As protein: CSARQPGDTIYF.

The J gene is TRBJ2-1, the V gene TRBV7-8; D not certain. In germline, CDR1 is SGHVS, CDR2 FQNEAQ. The ends were cut back, 0 bases at V and 10 bases at J, with 4 bases in the middle. This CDR3 comprises 11 residues. CDR3 region: CASSLAGEQFF. In nucleotides, the CDR3 is TGTGCCAGCAGCTTAGCCGGAGAGCAGTTCTTC.

This clonotype was seen a single time. This rearrangement joins TRBV2 to TRBJ2-2; 9 bases fit TRBD1. Losses at the gene ends were 6 bases for V and 3 bases for J; bases not matched to a gene: 2. CDR1 is SNHLY, CDR2 FYNNEI, per germline. CDR3 length: 14 residues. In DNA, the CDR3 is TGTGCCAGCAGGGGGGACAGGGACACCGGGGAGCTGTTTTTT. It encodes CASRGDRDTGELFF.

The chain has TRBV7-6 and TRBJ2-2, with D possibly matching TRBD2 (6 bases). The CDR3 contains 16 residues. V was shortened by 1 base and J by 7 bases, with 16 bases between the two germline ends. Per germline, CDR1 SGHVS and CDR2 FNYEAQ. CDR3 nucleotides: TGTGCCAGCAGCTTAGGAGCTAGCGTTATGAGCGGGGAGCTGTTTTTT. It encodes CASSLGASVMSGELFF. The whole variable domain, remainder taken from reference TRBV7-6 and TRBJ2-2, is GAGVSQSPRYKVTKRGQDVALRCDPISGHVSLYWYRQALGQGPEFLTYFNYEAQQDKSGLPNDRFSAERPEGSISTLTIQRTEQRDSAMYRCASSLGASVMSGELFFGEGSRLTVL.

This clonotype showed up just a few times. This sequence joins TRBV20-1 and TRBJ1-2; no definite D call. V gave up 7 bases and J gave up 4 bases, with 16 bases separating them. This CDR3 has 13 amino acids. Per the germline V gene, CDR1 is DFQATT and CDR2 is SNEGSKA (reference sequence). The DNA of the CDR3 is TGCAGTGTCACGATGGGTCTGGGCTATGGCTACACCTTC. Its translation is CSVTMGLGYGYTF.

V usage is TRBV29-1 and J usage is TRBJ2-1, with D unclear. CDR1 is SQVTM and CDR2 is ANQGSEA in the germline V gene. The CDR3 consists of 13 residues. Trimming removed 3 bases from V and 5 bases from J, with 11 bases in between. The chain's CDR3 is CSVDPTINNEQFF. In nucleotides, the CDR3 is TGCAGCGTTGACCCAACAATCAACAATGAGCAGTTCTTC.

The rearrangement links TRBV5-1 to TRBJ2-1, with 7 bases fitting TRBD2. From germline, CDR1 is SGHRS and CDR2 YFSETQ. V was pared by 3 bases and J by 6 bases, with 12 bases of the junction left unmatched. The CDR3 loop spans 16 amino acids. CDR3 loop: CASSSRSGTITNEQFF. The CDR3, as DNA: TGCGCCAGCAGCTCTAGAAGCGGGACCATAACCAATGAGCAGTTCTTC.